The entry that follows covers one T cell receptor beta chain sequence. What it binds is not known. Sequencing was performed with immunoSEQ multiplex PCR; in TCRdb, only in-frame clones are kept and a portion is missing. Of 120,000 or so clones listed, approximately 89% are singletons. This sample is drawn from a study of T cell responses to AZD1222 COVID-19 vaccine. Study conclusions and caveats: Seropositive at baseline were only a handful of AZD1222 recipients. Possibly, clonal diversity was underestimated; donors were largely white British and included more females.

V lost 0 bases, J lost 11 bases, and 14 bases lay in between. The CDR3 is made up of 13 amino acids. The germline V gene has CDR1 SGHRS and CDR2 YFSETQ. The sequence came from an adult in good health. The chain employs TRBV5-1 and TRBJ1-1; tentatively, D is TRBD1 (5 bases). Sequencing used peripheral blood, obtained on day 0 of AZD1222 vaccination. CDR3 sequence (DNA): TGCGCCAGCAGCTTGGAAGGGTCGGGACTGGCTTTCTTT. Residues: CASSLEGSGLAFF.